One sample yielded the 25 T cell receptor beta chains listed below, sequenced in a study of blood T cell repertoires in COVID-19. Produced via immunoSEQ multiplex PCR; TCRdb's table is partial and in-frame only. The sample records around 400,000 clones, nearly 90% being singletons. Sequences were obtained from PBMCs or T cells enriched from blood (not recorded which). The origin of the receptors is a young woman who had been exposed to COVID-19.

Regarding this clone: The DNA is left out, because the CDR3 cannot be placed on it with certainty; the CDR3 is given as TCRdb lists it. The chain uses TRBV28 and TRBJ2-2; the table's D call TRBD2 went unverified against the DNA. Termini included, the CDR3 measures 15 amino acids. Per the germline V gene, CDR1 is MDHEN and CDR2 is SYDVKM. The chain's CDR3 is CASSSRGFGAGELFF.

The chain uses TRBV27 and TRBJ2-7, with a possible D match to TRBD2 (6 bases). In germline, CDR1 is MNHEY, CDR2 SMNVEV (reference sequence). Trimming pared 5 bases from V and 7 bases from J, leaving 21 bases between. The CDR3 spans 15 residues. CDR3 sequence: CASSPNARETGEQYF. The CDR3 nucleotides read TGTGCCAGCAGTCCGAATGCCCGGGAGACTGGGGAGCAGTACTTC.

The chain couples TRBV2 to TRBJ1-5, with D uncertain. CDR1 is SNHLY, CDR2 FYNNEI, per germline. The CDR3 is made up of 16 amino acids. The V gene lost 1 base and the J gene lost 5 bases, with 15 bases spanning the gap. The CDR3: CASSEEVGRPDQPQHF. The CDR3 DNA reads TGTGCCAGCAGTGAAGAGGTAGGCAGGCCCGATCAGCCCCAGCATTTT.

The rearrangement uses TRBV6-5 and TRBJ1-2; D might be TRBD1 (6 bases). This CDR3 is 16 amino acids long. The V end lost 0 bases, the J end lost 4 bases, and 15 bases lay between the germline ends. CDR1 is MNHEY and CDR2 is SVGAGI in the germline V gene. CDR3 nucleotides: TGTGCCAGCAGTTACTCGACAGGCGGAACTGGCTATGGCTACACCTTC. This sequence encodes CASSYSTGGTGYGYTF.

The V call is TRBV28, the J call TRBJ2-7; 8 positions agree with TRBD2. Trimming took 5 bases from V and 0 from J; bases not matched to a gene: 18. Germline-derived CDR1 and CDR2 are MDHEN and SYDVKM. CDR3 length: 19 residues. The CDR3, as DNA: TGTGCCAGCAGTAATACCGGGACTAGTCCAACGAAGAGCTCCTACGAGCAGTACTTC. Translation: CASSNTGTSPTKSSYEQYF.

The chain has TRBV5-5 and TRBJ2-5; D gene unclear. The CDR3 covers 17 residues. Germline-derived CDR1 and CDR2 are SGHKS and YYEKEE (reference sequence). Trimming shortened V by 5 bases and J by 0 bases, and 20 bases separated the two germline ends. The CDR3 loop reads CASRIVWADNNQETQYF. In DNA form, the CDR3 reads TGTGCCAGCAGGATAGTCTGGGCCGACAACAACCAAGAGACCCAGTACTTC.

The V and J genes are TRBV6-5 and TRBJ1-6; D is uncertain. CDR1 MNHEY and CDR2 SVGAGI come from the germline V gene. The V gene lost 9 bases and the J gene lost 5 bases, with 8 bases spanning the gap. This CDR3 has 12 residues. Here the CDR3 reads CASRRDNSPLHF. For the CDR3, the DNA is TGTGCCAGTAGAAGAGATAATTCACCCCTCCACTTT.

The chain has TRBV7-2 and TRBJ2-7; 8 bases map to TRBD2. After removal of 5 bases from V and 4 bases from J, the junction contained 13 bases not matched to a gene. The CDR3 loop spans 16 amino acids. Germline-derived CDR1 and CDR2 are SGHTA and FQGNSA. CDR3 protein: CASSQKGTSNSYEQYF. The DNA for the CDR3 is TGTGCCAGCAGCCAAAAAGGGACTAGTAATTCGTACGAGCAGTACTTC.

This clone was observed a handful of times. V gene TRBV3-1 (or the pseudogene TRBV3-2) combines with J gene TRBJ2-3; 7 bases agree with TRBD2. Germline values: CDR1 LGHDT, CDR2 YNNKEL (reference sequence). V gave up 4 bases and J gave up 9 bases; unmatched junction bases: 7. There are 13 residues in the CDR3. CDR3 bases: TGTGCCAGCAGCCCGGGACTATTGGAAACGCAGTATTTT. This codes for CASSPGLLETQYF.

V is TRBV4-2 and J is TRBJ2-7; D perhaps matches TRBD1 (5 bases). Germline CDR1 is LGHNA and CDR2 is YNFKEQ. The CDR3 sequence is 14 residues long. Trimming left V 0 bases short and J 5 bases short, with 11 bases between. The CDR3 loop reads CASSQEPGLDEQYF. CDR3 bases: TGTGCCAGCAGCCAAGAGCCAGGGCTGGACGAGCAGTACTTC.

This chain connects TRBV9 to TRBJ1-1; 7 bases are a match to TRBD1. The CDR3 loop spans 14 amino acids. The J segment lost 6 bases and the V segment lost 0 bases, leaving 5 bases of the junction unmatched. CDR1 is SGDLS and CDR2 is YYNGEE in the germline V gene. This chain's CDR3 is CASSVGGQGAEAFF. CDR3 nucleotide sequence: TGTGCCAGCAGCGTAGGGGGCCAGGGGGCTGAAGCTTTCTTT.

This chain links TRBV7-2 with TRBJ2-7, with D hard to call. V lost 4 bases to trimming and J lost 6 bases, with 10 bases between them. The CDR3 loop spans 12 amino acids. CDR1 and CDR2 (germline): SGHTA, FQGNSA. In DNA form, the CDR3 reads TGTGCCAGCAGCTCAGGTTTTGGCGAGCAGTACTTC. It specifies CASSSGFGEQYF.

J is TRBJ2-7 and V is TRBV6-2 or TRBV6-3; TRBD1 matches 9 bases. CDR1 and CDR2 from the germline V gene are MNHEY and SVGEGT. The CDR3 spans 14 residues. V lost 5 bases and J lost 4; bases outside the gene matches: 6. CDR3 DNA: TGTGCCAGCAGTGACGGACAGGGGATATACGAGCAGTACTTC. This translates into CASSDGQGIYEQYF.

This chain links TRBV28 with TRBJ2-3, with unresolved D. V lost 8 bases to trimming and J lost 3 bases, with 9 bases between them. Germline V gene data show CDR1 as MDHEN and CDR2 as SYDVKM. CDR3 length: 12 amino acids. The CDR3 DNA is TGTGCCAGCTCCTCTCAGACAGATACGCAGTATTTT. This encodes CASSSQTDTQYF.

The genes are TRBV10-3 and TRBJ2-1; D is perhaps TRBD2 (5 bases). Germline lookup yields CDR1 ENHRY and CDR2 SYGVKD. Trimming stripped 7 bases from V and 6 bases from J, with 13 bases between. This CDR3 is 13 amino acids long. The DNA of the CDR3 is TGTGCCATCAAACCGGGGTCTGCCAATGAGCAGTTCTTC. Translating it yields CAIKPGSANEQFF.

There are a few counts of this clone. The rearrangement joins TRBV2 to TRBJ1-2; TRBD1 agrees at 7 bases. The CDR3 consists of 13 residues. Losses at the gene ends were 5 bases for V and 7 bases for J; bases not matched to a gene: 7. The germline gives CDR1 SNHLY, CDR2 FYNNEI. Here the CDR3 DNA reads TGTGCCAGCAGTCTAACAGGGGCGGTTGGCTACACCTTC. Translation: CASSLTGAVGYTF.

The chain links TRBV6-5 to TRBJ1-5, with TRBD1 as a possible D gene (5 bases). Germline V gene sequence: CDR1 MNHEY, CDR2 SVGAGI. CDR3 length equals 14 residues. As DNA, the CDR3 is TGTGCTACTTCGGGGGGGGGAAGCAATCAGCCCCAGCATTTT. It specifies CATSGGGSNQPQHF.

This clone has only one observation. The CDR3 DNA follows: TGTGCCAGCAGTGAAGGGTCGTCTACCACAGATACGCAGTATTTT. Encoded protein: CASSEGSSTTDTQYF. The chain joins TRBV6-1 to TRBJ2-3; unclear D gene. Germline CDR1 is MNHNS and CDR2 is SASEGT. The CDR3 is 15 amino acids. V lost 1 base, J lost 2 bases, and 10 bases lay in between.

The chain combines TRBV19 with TRBJ2-1; possibly TRBD1 for D (6 bases). CDR3 length: 14 amino acids. From germline, CDR1 is LNHDA and CDR2 SQIVND (reference sequence). Trimming removed 3 bases from V and 5 bases from J, with 11 bases in between. The CDR3 DNA sequence: TGTGCCAGTAGTATCCGGACAGTCCACAATGAGCAGTTCTTC. Translating it yields CASSIRTVHNEQFF.

The rearrangement joins TRBV30 to TRBJ1-5; D call uncertain. The CDR3 runs to 12 residues. The V gene's germline CDR1 is GTSNPN and CDR2 SVGIG (reference sequence). The V end was cut by 3 bases, the J end by 4 bases, with 7 bases between. The CDR3, as DNA: TGTGCCTGGAGCGAGATAAATCAGCCCCAGCATTTT. Its protein product is CAWSEINQPQHF. The entire variable domain, with the rest obtained from reference TRBV30 and TRBJ1-5, is as follows: SQTIHQWPATLVQPVGSPLSLECTVEGTSNPNLYWYRQAAGRGLQLLFYSVGIGQISSEVPQNLSASRPQDRQFILSSKKLLLSDSGFYLCAWSEINQPQHFGDGTRLSIL.

This clone was seen only a few times. V is TRBV3-1 (or the pseudogene TRBV3-2) and J is TRBJ1-1; 7 nucleotides agree with TRBD1. The V and J ends lost 2 bases and 0 bases, in that order; junction bases with no gene match: 6. Germline-derived CDR1 and CDR2 are LGHDT and YNNKEL (reference sequence). This CDR3 is built from 16 residues. CDR3 in DNA: TGTGCCAGCAGCCAAACAGGGGTCCGACTGAACACTGAAGCTTTCTTT. Its protein product is CASSQTGVRLNTEAFF.

The chain employs TRBV19 and TRBJ1-5, with D tentatively TRBD1 (5 bases). The CDR3 is 14 residues long. Germline V CDR1 and CDR2: LNHDA, SQIVND (reference sequence). The V end was cut by 4 bases, the J end by 6 bases, with 13 bases between. DNA of the CDR3: TGTGCCAGTAGTAGGGACTATTCCGGTCAGCCCCAGCATTTT. It yields the protein CASSRDYSGQPQHF.

The rearrangement joins TRBV6-2 or TRBV6-3 to TRBJ2-7; D not resolved. Trimming left V 2 bases short and J 5 bases short, with 10 bases between. The germline gives CDR1 MNHEY, CDR2 SVGEGT. The CDR3 extends over 13 amino acids. Here the CDR3 reads CASSYGRADEQYF. In nucleotides, the CDR3 is TGTGCCAGCAGTTACGGTCGCGCGGACGAGCAGTACTTC.

V is TRBV15 and J is TRBJ2-5, with TRBD2 matching over 9 bases. In germline, CDR1 is LNHNV, CDR2 YYDKDF (reference sequence). The CDR3 has 16 residues. V shed 0 bases and J 4 bases; nucleotides not matched to a gene: 6. CDR3: CATSREGGRGGETQYF. CDR3 in DNA: TGTGCCACCAGCAGAGAAGGCGGGAGGGGGGGAGAGACCCAGTACTTC.

The V call is TRBV5-8, the J call TRBJ1-1, with D hard to call. Germline lookup yields CDR1 SGHTS and CDR2 YDEGEE. The CDR3 loop spans 13 amino acids. Trimming removed 3 bases from V and 1 base from J, with 7 bases in between. The CDR3 sequence: CASSYGGNTEAFF. For the CDR3, the DNA is TGTGCCAGCAGCTACGGAGGGAACACTGAAGCTTTCTTT.